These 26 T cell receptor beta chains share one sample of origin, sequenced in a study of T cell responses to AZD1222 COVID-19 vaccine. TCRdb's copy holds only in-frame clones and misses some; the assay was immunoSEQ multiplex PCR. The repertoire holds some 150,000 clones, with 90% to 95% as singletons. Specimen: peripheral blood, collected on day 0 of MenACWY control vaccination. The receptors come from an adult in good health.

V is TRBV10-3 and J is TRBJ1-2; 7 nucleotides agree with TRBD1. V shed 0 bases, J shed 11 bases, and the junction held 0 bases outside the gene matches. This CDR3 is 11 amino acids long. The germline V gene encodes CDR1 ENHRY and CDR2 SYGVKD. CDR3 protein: CAISESTGYTF. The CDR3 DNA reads TGTGCCATCAGTGAGTCGACAGGGTACACCTTC.

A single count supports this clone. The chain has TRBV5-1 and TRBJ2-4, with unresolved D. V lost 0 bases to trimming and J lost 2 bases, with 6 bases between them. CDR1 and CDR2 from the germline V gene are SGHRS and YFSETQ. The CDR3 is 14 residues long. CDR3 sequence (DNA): TGCGCCAGCAGCTTGGAGGGTTCCAAAAACATTCAGTACTTC. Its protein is CASSLEGSKNIQYF.

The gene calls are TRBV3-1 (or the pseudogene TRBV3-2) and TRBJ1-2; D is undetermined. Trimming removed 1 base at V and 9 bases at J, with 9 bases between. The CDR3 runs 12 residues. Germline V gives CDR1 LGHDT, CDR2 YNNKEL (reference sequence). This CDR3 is CASSQGSSRYTF. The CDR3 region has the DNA TGTGCCAGCAGCCAAGGGAGTTCCCGCTACACCTTC.

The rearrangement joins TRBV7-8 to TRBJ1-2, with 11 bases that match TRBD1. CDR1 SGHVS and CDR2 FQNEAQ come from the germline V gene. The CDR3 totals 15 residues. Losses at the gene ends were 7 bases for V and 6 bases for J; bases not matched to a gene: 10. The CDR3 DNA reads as TGTGCCAGCACCGATTACCGGGACAGGGGGAATGGCTACACCTTC. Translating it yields CASTDYRDRGNGYTF.

CDR3 protein: CASSYSTLGGEQYF. DNA of the CDR3: TGTGCCAGCAGTTACTCGACCCTAGGGGGCGAGCAGTACTTC. The chain is built from TRBV6-2 or TRBV6-3 and TRBJ2-7; maybe TRBD1 (6 bases). Germline lookup yields CDR1 MNHEY and CDR2 SVGEGT. V lost 0 bases, J lost 6 bases, and 12 bases lay in between. The CDR3 runs to 14 residues.

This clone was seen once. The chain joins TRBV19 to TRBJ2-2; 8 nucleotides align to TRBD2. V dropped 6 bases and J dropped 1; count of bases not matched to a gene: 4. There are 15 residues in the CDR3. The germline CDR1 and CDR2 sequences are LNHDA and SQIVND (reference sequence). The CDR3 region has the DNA TGTGCCAGTAGCCCGCTAGCGGGGAACACCGGGGAGCTGTTTTTT. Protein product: CASSPLAGNTGELFF.

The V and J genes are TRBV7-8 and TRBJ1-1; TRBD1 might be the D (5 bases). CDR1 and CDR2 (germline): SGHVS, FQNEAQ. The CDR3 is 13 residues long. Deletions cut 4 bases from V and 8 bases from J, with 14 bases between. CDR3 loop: CASSSLGGTEAFF. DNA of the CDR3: TGTGCCAGCAGCTCCCTTGGGGGAACGGAAGCTTTCTTT.

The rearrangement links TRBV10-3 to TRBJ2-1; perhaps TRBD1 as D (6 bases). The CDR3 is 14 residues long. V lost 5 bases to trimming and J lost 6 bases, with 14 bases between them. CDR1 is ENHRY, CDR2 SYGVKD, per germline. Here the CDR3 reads CAISRTVEVNEQFF. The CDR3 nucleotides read TGTGCCATCAGTAGGACAGTGGAGGTCAATGAGCAGTTCTTC.

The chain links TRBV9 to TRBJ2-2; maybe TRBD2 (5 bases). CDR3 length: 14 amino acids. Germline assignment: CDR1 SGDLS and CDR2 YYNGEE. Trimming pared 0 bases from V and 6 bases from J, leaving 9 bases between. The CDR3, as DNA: TGTGCCAGCAGCGTAGGCGGAGCGGCCGGGGAGCTGTTTTTT. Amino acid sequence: CASSVGGAAGELFF.

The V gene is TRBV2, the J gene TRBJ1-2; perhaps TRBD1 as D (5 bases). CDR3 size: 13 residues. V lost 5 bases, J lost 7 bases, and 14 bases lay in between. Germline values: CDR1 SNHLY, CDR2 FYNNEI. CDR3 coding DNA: TGTGCCAGCAGTAGGGGAGGGTTGGGTGGCTACACCTTC. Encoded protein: CASSRGGLGGYTF. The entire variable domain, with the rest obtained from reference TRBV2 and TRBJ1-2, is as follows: EPEVTQTPSHQVTQMGQEVILRCVPISNHLYFYWYRQILGQKVEFLVSFYNNEISEKSEIFDDQFSVERPDGSNFTLKIRSTKLEDSAMYFCASSRGGLGGYTFGSGTRLTVV.

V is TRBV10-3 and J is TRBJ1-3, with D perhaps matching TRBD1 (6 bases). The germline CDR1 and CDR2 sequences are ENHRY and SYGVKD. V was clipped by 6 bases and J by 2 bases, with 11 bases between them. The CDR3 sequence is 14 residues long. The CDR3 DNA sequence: TGTGCCATCAGGGACAGCCCCACTGGAAACACCATATATTTT. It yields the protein CAIRDSPTGNTIYF.

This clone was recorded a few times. The CDR3 here is CASSVVGSGVGRAGTDTQYF. CDR3 DNA: TGTGCCAGCAGCGTAGTAGGTAGCGGTGTGGGGCGTGCGGGCACAGATACGCAGTATTTT. The V gene is TRBV9, the J gene TRBJ2-3, with D maybe TRBD2 (6 bases). The CDR3 contains 20 residues. Germline CDR1 and CDR2: SGDLS and YYNGEE. Trimming shortened V by 0 bases and J by 1 base, and 24 bases separated the two germline ends.

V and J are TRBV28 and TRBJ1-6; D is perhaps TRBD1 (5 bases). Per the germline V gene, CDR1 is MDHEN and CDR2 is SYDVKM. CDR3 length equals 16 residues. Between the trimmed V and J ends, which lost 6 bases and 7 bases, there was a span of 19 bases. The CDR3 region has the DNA TGTGCCAGCAGAAGAACTCCGGGACTGCAAAATTCACCCCTCCACTTT. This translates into CASRRTPGLQNSPLHF.

The CDR3 DNA reads TGTGCCAGCAGCTTGGTAGGGACTAGCGGATCAGATACGCAGTATTTT. Translation: CASSLVGTSGSDTQYF. The rearrangement uses TRBV5-4 and TRBJ2-3; the match to TRBD2 covers 11 bases. The J segment lost 4 bases and the V segment lost 0 bases, leaving 4 bases of the junction unmatched. Germline V gives CDR1 SGHNT, CDR2 YYREEE (reference sequence). CDR3 size: 16 residues.

The CDR3 DNA is TGTGCCAGCAGCCTTGGAGGGACAGCCGGAAGGTTTTTT. Translating it yields CASSLGGTAGRFF. The genes are TRBV6-2 or TRBV6-3 and TRBJ2-2; maybe TRBD1 (7 bases). Trimming removed 6 bases at V and 16 bases at J, with 21 bases between. The CDR3 consists of 13 residues. The germline CDR1 and CDR2 sequences are MNHEY and SVGEGT.

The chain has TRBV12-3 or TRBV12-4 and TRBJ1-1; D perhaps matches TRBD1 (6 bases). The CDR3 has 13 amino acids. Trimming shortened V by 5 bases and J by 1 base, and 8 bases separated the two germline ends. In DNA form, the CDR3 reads TGTGCCAGCAGTGCAGGGGAGAACACTGAAGCTTTCTTT. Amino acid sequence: CASSAGENTEAFF.

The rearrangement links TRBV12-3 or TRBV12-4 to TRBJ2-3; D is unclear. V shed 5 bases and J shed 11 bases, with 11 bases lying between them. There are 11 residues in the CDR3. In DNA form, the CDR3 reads TGTGCCAGCAGTCTCAACTTGGGGCAGTATTTT. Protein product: CASSLNLGQYF.

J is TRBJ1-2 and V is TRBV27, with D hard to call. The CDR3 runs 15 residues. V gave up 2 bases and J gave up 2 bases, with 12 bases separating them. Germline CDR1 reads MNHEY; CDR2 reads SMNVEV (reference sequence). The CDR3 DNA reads TGTGCCAGCAGTTTAAAGCTAAGGGAGAACTATGGCTACACCTTC. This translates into CASSLKLRENYGYTF.

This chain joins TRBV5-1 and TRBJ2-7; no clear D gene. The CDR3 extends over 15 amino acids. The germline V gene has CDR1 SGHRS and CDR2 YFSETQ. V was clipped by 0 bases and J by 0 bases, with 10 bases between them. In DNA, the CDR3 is TGCGCCAGCAGCTTGGAGGTGGGAAACTCCTACGAGCAGTACTTC. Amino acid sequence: CASSLEVGNSYEQYF.

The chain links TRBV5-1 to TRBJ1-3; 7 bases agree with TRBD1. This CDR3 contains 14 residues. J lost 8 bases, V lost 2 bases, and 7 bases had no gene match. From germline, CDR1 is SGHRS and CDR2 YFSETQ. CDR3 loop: CASSLGQGGDTIYF. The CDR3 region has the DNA TGCGCCAGCAGCTTAGGACAAGGGGGCGACACCATATATTTT. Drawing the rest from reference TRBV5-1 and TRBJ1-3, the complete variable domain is KAGVTQTPRYLIKTRGQQVTLSCSPISGHRSVSWYQQTPGQGLQFLFEYFSETQRNKGNFPGRFSGRQFSNSRSEMNVSTLELGDSALYLCASSLGQGGDTIYFGEGSWLTVV.

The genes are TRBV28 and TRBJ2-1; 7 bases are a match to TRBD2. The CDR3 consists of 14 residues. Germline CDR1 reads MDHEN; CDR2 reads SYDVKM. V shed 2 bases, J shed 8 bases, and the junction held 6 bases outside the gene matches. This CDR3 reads CASSLSAGDDEQFF. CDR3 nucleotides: TGTGCCAGCAGTTTAAGTGCGGGAGACGATGAGCAGTTCTTC.

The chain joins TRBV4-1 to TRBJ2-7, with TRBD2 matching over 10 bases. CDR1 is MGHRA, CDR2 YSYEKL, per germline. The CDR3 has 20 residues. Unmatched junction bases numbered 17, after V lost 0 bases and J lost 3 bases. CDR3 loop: CASSQEETGTSAPSNYEQYF. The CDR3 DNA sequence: TGCGCCAGCAGCCAAGAAGAGACTGGGACTAGCGCGCCGTCAAACTACGAGCAGTACTTC.

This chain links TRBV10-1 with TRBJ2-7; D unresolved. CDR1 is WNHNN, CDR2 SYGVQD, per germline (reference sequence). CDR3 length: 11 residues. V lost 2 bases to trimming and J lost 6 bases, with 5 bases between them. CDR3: CASSEHREQYF. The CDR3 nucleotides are TGCGCCAGCAGTGAGCACCGCGAGCAGTACTTC.

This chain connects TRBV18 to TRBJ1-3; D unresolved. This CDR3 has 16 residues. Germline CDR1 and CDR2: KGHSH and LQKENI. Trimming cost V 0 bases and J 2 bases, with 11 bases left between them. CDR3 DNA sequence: TGTGCCAGCTCACCACCCAGCCGGGGAACTGGAAACACCATATATTTT. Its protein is CASSPPSRGTGNTIYF.

The CDR3 region has the DNA TGTGCCAGCAGTTACTCAGGGAGGGGGATGAACACTGAAGCTTTCTTT. Translated: CASSYSGRGMNTEAFF. The chain uses TRBV6-2 or TRBV6-3 and TRBJ1-1; a weak D match, TRBD1 (6 bases). The V end was cut by 0 bases, the J end by 0 bases, with 11 bases between. Germline CDR1 is MNHEY and CDR2 is SVGEGT. The CDR3 consists of 16 residues.

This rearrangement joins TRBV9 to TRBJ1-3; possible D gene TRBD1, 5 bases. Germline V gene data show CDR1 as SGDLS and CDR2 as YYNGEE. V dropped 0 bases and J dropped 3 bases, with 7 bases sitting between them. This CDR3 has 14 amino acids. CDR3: CASSVEQVGNTIYF. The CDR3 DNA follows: TGTGCCAGCAGCGTAGAACAGGTTGGAAACACCATATATTTT.